This TCR beta chain was sequenced for a study of T cell responses to AZD1222 COVID-19 vaccine. Whole-study findings and limits: Spike regions recognized by vaccine-associated CD4 TCRs spanned the protein, led by 160-218 and 743-854.

The repertoire was sequenced with immunoSEQ multiplex PCR; TCRdb's copy has only in-frame clones and lacks some. There are roughly 140,000 clones in the sample; about nine tenths occur only once, and just over 9% lies in the top ten. A remark on this clone: Its antigen is undetermined.

CDR3 length equals 14 residues. The V gene's germline CDR1 is SGHTA and CDR2 FQGNSA. Between the trimmed V and J ends, which lost 2 bases and 10 bases, there was a span of 15 bases. The specimen comprised peripheral blood, sampled 28 days after the second AZD1222 dose. The sequence was collected from an adult who received the AZD1222 COVID-19 vaccine. The chain has TRBV7-2 and TRBJ2-1, with D perhaps TRBD2 (6 bases). CDR3 amino acids: CASSLRHGSREQFF. DNA of the CDR3: TGTGCCAGCAGCTTACGTCACGGGAGTCGAGAGCAGTTCTTC.